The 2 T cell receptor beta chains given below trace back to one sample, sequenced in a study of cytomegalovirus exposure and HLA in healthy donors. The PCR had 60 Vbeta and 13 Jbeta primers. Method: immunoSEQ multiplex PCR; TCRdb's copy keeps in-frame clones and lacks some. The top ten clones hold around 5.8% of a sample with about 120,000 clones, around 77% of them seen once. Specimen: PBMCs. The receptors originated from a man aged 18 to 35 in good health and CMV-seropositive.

In DNA, the CDR3 is TGTGCCAGCTCCCCGGACAGGGGCCACATTCAGTACTTC. Amino acids: CASSPDRGHIQYF. This chain links TRBV18 with TRBJ2-4; 9 nucleotides align to TRBD1. The germline CDR1 and CDR2 sequences are KGHSH and LQKENI. J was trimmed by 8 bases and V by 6 bases; bases with no gene match: 5. This CDR3 region has 13 residues.

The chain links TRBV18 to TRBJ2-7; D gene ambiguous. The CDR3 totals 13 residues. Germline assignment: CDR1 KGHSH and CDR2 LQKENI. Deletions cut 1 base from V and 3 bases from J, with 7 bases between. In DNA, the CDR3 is TGTGCCAGCTCACCACGGCAGGACTACGAGCAGTACTTC. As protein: CASSPRQDYEQYF.